Here is one T cell receptor (beta chain) with its context. Germline V lookup: CDR1 MDHEN, CDR2 SYDVKM. The CDR3 extends over 15 amino acids. This specimen belongs to a study of cytomegalovirus exposure and HLA in healthy donors. The PCR made use of 60 Vbeta and 13 Jbeta primers. Repertoires were generated with immunoSEQ multiplex PCR, while TCRdb's copy carries only in-frame clones and drops some. The sample has 200,000 to 250,000 clones; more than 75% are singletons. Sequenced input: PBMCs. This chain uses TRBV28 with TRBJ2-5; 9 bases line up with TRBD1. The J call may be mistaken, given a closer DNA end match to TRBJ2-7. This receptor was obtained from a male donor in good health and CMV-seronegative. The CDR3 nucleotides are TGTGCCAGCCATCTCGGACAGGGGCGACCCTACGAGCAGTACTTC. This translates into CASHLGQGRPYEQYF.